This T cell receptor beta chain was recorded in a study of shared clonotypes between healthy human individuals. The wider study: The study used three CD4 naive, three CD4 memory, two CD8 naive and one CD8 memory plate per donor. Study-wide points: Investigators collected only blood, and repertoires in tissues likely differ. Of the naive CD4 clonotypes, roughly 5% were shared across several donors. The four-donor shared clonotypes exceeded non-shared clonotypes in generation probability, with non-shared ones scoring lower.

The assay was immunoSEQ multiplex PCR, and TCRdb's table has in-frame clones only and misses some. This table holds about 2.1 million clones, more than 85% found once. Naive CD8 cells, CD45RO-negative and positively selected for CCR7, excluded terminally differentiated effector memory CD45RA+ cells. This CDR3 region has 14 residues. V was pared by 4 bases and J by 5 bases, with 6 bases of the junction left unmatched. CDR1 is MNHEY, CDR2 SMNVEV, per germline (reference sequence). A note on this clone: The antigen remains undetermined.

What was sequenced was naive CD8+ T cells from PBMCs. This clonotype was sampled from a man younger than 35 in good health. Some clones in this sample may be carry-over from other donors' samples. The chain uses TRBV27 and TRBJ2-7, with 9 bases lining up with TRBD1. The CDR3 nucleotides are TGTGCCAGCAGTTCATGGACAGGGGTAAACGAGCAGTACTTC. Its protein product is CASSSWTGVNEQYF.